The 2 T cell receptor beta chains presented below share a single source sample, sequenced in a study of CD8+CD57+ T cells in acquired aplastic anemia. According to the study, genomic DNA was the template for TCR beta VDJ and CDR3 profiling. TCRdb re-analysed the reads in MiXCR, keeping a single row per CDR3 protein. Counted here are hundreds of thousands of distinct CDR3 sequences, around 46% occurring once; the ten biggest clones make up 7.8%. All sequencing subjects had displayed CD8+CD57+ cell expansion on flow cytometry. Sequencing was performed on sorted CD4+, CD8+, or CD8+CD57+ T cells (not recorded which) from PBMCs. The receptors were gathered from a human donor with aplastic anemia.

This clonotype was seen only a few times. This chain uses TRBV2 with TRBJ2-3; D not resolved. V was cut by 8 bases and J by 6 bases, with 9 bases left in between. Germline lookup yields CDR1 SNHLY and CDR2 FYNNEI. The CDR3 has 11 residues. The CDR3 here is CASSEKDTQYF. The CDR3 nucleotides are TGTGCCAGCTCCGAGAAGGATACGCAGTATTTT.

This clonotype has a handful of counts. The chain links TRBV2 to TRBJ1-2; D ambiguous. CDR1 SNHLY and CDR2 FYNNEI come from the germline V gene. The CDR3 has 14 residues. Trimming took off 2 bases at V and 1 base at J, with 8 bases between the two ends. This CDR3 is CASSEQSFNYGYTF. The CDR3 DNA reads as TGTGCCAGCAGTGAACAGAGCTTTAACTATGGCTACACCTTC.